Each of the 3 T cell receptor beta chains below was sequenced from the same sample in a study of T cells after posttransplantation cyclophosphamide. Using immunoSEQ multiplex PCR, the repertoire was profiled, and TCRdb retains in-frame clones only, with some absent. The sample contains approximately 24,000 clones, none of them singletons. The material sequenced was PBMCs. The receptors here all came from a man aged 50 or older in good health, CMV-negative, and a related stem cell transplant donor.

This clone has a count of ten or more. The J gene is TRBJ2-3, the V gene TRBV28; 8 bases are shared with TRBD2. The CDR3 has 13 residues. The J segment lost 4 bases and the V segment lost 5 bases, leaving 2 bases of the junction unmatched. Germline CDR1 MDHEN, CDR2 SYDVKM. CDR3 nucleotides: TGTGCCAGCAGTCAGCGGGAGCCAGATACGCAGTATTTT. This codes for CASSQREPDTQYF.

This clone was counted at least ten times. The rearrangement joins TRBV15 to TRBJ2-5; D uncertain. This CDR3 is 18 amino acids long. Trimming took off 3 bases at V and 5 bases at J, with 25 bases between the two ends. The germline V gene encodes CDR1 LNHNV and CDR2 YYDKDF (reference sequence). The CDR3 DNA sequence: TGTGCCACCAGCAGTGATGACATGGGCCCAGTGATTAGGGAGACCCAGTACTTC. Amino acid sequence: CATSSDDMGPVIRETQYF.

This clone appeared many times. One end of the junction is discordant with germline, which a read error may explain. This chain joins TRBV5-1 and TRBJ1-1; TRBD1 matches 7 bases. The CDR3 totals 18 residues. The germline V gene encodes CDR1 SGHRS and CDR2 YFSETQ. CDR3 DNA sequence: TGCGCCAGCAGCCCAAGGACAGGACCGAATCCGGGGAACACTGGAGCTTTCTTT. Its protein is CASSPRTGPNPGNTGAFF. Combining the CDR3 with reference TRBV5-1 and TRBJ1-1 gives the whole variable domain KAGVTQTPRYLIKTRGQQVTLSCSPISGHRSVSWYQQTPGQGLQFLFEYFSETQRNKGNFPGRFSGRQFSNSRSEMNVSTLELGDSALYLCASSPRTGPNPGNTGAFFGQGTRLTVV.